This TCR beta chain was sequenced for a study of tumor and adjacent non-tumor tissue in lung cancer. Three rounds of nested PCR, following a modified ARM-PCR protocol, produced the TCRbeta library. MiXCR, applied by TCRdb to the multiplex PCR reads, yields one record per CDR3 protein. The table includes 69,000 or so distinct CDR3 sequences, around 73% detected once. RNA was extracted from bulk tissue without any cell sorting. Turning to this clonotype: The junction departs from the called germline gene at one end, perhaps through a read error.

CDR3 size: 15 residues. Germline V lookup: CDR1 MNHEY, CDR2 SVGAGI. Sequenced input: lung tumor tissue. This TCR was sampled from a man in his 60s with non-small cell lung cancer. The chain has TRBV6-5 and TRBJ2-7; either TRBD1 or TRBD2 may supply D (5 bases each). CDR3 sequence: CAISYGARLVYEQYF. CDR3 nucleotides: TGTGCCATCAGTTACGGGGCTAGACTGGTTTACGAGCAGTACTTC.